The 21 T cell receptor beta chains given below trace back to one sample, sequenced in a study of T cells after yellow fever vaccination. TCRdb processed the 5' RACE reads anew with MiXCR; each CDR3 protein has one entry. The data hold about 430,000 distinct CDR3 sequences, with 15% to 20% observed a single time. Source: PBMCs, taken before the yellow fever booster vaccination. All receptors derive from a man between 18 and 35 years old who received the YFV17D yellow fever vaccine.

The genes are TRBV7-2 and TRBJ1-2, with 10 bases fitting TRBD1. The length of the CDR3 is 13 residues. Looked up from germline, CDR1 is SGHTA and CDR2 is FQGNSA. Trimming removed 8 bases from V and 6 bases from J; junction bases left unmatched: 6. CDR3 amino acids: CASHSGTGDGYTF. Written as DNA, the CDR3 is TGTGCCAGCCATTCCGGGACAGGGGATGGCTACACCTTC.

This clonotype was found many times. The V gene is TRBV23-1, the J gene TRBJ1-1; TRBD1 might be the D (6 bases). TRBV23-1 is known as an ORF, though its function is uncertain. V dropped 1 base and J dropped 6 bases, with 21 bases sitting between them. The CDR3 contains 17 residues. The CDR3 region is CASSQWDIRGRGPEAFF. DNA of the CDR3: TGCGCCAGCAGTCAATGGGACATCCGAGGACGGGGTCCTGAAGCTTTCTTT.

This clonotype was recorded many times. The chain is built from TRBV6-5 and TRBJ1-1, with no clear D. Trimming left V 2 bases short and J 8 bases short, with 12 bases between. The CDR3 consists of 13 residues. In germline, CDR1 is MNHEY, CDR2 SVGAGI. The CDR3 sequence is CASSYVRVREAFF. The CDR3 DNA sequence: TGTGCCAGCAGTTACGTCCGGGTAAGGGAAGCTTTCTTT.

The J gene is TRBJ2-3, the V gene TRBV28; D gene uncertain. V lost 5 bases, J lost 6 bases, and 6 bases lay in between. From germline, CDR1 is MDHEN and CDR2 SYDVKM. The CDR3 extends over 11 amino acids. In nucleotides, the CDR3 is TGTGCCAGCAGTGTCGATGATACGCAGTATTTT. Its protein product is CASSVDDTQYF.

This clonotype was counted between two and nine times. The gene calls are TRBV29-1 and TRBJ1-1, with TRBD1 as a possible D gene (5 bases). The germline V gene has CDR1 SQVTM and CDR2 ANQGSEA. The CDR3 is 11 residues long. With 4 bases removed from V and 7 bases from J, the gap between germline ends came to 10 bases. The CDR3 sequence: CSVVGGHEAFF. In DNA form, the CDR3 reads TGCAGCGTTGTGGGGGGTCATGAAGCTTTCTTT.

The CDR3 DNA reads TGTGCCATCAGTGAGATCCCCGGGGAAGAGCAGTACGTC. Translated: CAISEIPGEEQYV. The rearrangement joins TRBV10-3 to TRBJ2-7; the D gene is possibly TRBD2 (5 bases). CDR3 length: 13 residues. V lost 2 bases, J lost 7 bases, and 12 bases lay in between. Germline V CDR1 and CDR2: ENHRY, SYGVKD.

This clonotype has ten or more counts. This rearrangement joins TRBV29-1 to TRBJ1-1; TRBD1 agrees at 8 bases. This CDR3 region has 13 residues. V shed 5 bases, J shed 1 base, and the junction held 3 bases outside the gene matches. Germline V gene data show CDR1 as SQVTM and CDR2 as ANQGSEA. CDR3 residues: CSVRTGPNTEAFF. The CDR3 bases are TGCAGCGTTAGGACAGGGCCGAACACTGAAGCTTTCTTT.

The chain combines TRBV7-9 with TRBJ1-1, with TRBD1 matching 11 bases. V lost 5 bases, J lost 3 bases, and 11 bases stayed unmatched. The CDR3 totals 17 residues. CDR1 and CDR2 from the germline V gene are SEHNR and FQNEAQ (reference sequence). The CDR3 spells CASSTGQGARLDTEAFF. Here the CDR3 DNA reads TGTGCCAGCAGCACCGGACAGGGGGCTCGGTTAGACACTGAAGCTTTCTTT.

The DNA for the CDR3 is TGTGCCAGCAGCAATCAGAGGGGCGTTTCCGGACTGCTGCAGGGGGGCTACACCTTC. Amino acid sequence: CASSNQRGVSGLLQGGYTF. The chain recombines TRBV21-1 with TRBJ1-2; TRBD1 is the table's D call and was not checked against the DNA. TRBV21-1 is termed a pseudogene. The length of the CDR3 is 19 residues.

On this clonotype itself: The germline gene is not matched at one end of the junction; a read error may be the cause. CDR3 DNA sequence: TGTGCCAGCAGCTTAGGGGTTGGATCACCCCTCCACTTT. Its translation is CASSLGVGSPLHF. This chain connects TRBV5-1 to TRBJ1-6; D is perhaps TRBD1 (5 bases). The CDR3 totals 13 residues. From germline, CDR1 is SGHRS and CDR2 YFSETQ.

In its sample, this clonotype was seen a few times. Written as DNA, the CDR3 is TGCGCCAGCAGCTTGGCCTGGGAGGCCCCCTACAATGAGCAGTTCTTC. Protein product: CASSLAWEAPYNEQFF. V usage is TRBV5-1 and J usage is TRBJ2-1; perhaps TRBD2 as D (6 bases). In germline, CDR1 is SGHRS, CDR2 YFSETQ. Trimming pared 0 bases from V and 2 bases from J, leaving 12 bases between. The CDR3 length is 16 residues.

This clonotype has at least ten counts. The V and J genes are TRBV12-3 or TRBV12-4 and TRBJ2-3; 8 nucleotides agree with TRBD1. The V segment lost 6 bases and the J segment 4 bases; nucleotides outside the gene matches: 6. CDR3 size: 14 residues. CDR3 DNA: TGTGCCAGCAGCGCCACAGGGGGATCAGATACGCAGTATTTT. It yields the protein CASSATGGSDTQYF.

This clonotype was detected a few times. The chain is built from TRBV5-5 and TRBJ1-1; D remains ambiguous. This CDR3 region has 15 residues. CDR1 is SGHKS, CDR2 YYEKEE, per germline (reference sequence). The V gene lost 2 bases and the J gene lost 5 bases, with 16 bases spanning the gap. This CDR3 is CASSLNIPRGTEAFF. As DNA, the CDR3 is TGTGCCAGCAGCTTAAACATTCCTCGTGGGACTGAAGCTTTCTTT.

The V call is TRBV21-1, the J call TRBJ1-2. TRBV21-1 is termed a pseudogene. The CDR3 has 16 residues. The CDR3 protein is CASSSGEGRPSWGYTF. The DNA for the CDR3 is TGTGCCAGCAGCTCTGGGGAGGGACGCCCAAGTTGGGGCTACACCTTC.

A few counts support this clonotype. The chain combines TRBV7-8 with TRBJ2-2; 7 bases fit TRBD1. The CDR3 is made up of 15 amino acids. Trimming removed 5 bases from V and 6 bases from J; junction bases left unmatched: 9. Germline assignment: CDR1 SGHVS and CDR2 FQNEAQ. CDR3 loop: CASSRDRVRAGELFF. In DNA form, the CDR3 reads TGTGCCAGCAGCCGCGACAGGGTTCGGGCCGGGGAGCTGTTTTTT.

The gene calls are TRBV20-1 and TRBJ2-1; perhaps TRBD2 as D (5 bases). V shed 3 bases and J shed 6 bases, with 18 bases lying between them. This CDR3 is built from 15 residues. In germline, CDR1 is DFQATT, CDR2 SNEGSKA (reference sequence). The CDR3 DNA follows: TGCAGTGCTAGGATCCCCGTTATTAGCGTCAATGAGCAGTTCTTC. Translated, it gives CSARIPVISVNEQFF.

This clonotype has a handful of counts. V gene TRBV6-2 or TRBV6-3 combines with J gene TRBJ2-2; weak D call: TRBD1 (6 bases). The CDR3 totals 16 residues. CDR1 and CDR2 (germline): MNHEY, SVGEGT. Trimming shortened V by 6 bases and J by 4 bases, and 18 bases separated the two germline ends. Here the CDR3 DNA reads TGTGCCAGCAGGAGACTGGGGGCGCCGGGCACCGGGGAGCTGTTTTTT. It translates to CASRRLGAPGTGELFF.

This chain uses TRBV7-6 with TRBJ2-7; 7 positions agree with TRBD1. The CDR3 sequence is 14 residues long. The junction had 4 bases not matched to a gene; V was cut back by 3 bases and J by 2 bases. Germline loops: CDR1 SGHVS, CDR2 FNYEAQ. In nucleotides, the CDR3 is TGTGCCAGCAGCTTTGTGGGACAGACCTACGAGCAGTACTTC. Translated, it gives CASSFVGQTYEQYF.

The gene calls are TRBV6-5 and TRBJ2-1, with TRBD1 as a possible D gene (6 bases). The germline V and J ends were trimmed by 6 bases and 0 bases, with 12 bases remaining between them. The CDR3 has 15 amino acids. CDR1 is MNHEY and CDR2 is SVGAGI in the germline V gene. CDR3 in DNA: TGTGCCAGCAGGGGTCGACAGGACTCCTACAATGAGCAGTTCTTC. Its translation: CASRGRQDSYNEQFF.

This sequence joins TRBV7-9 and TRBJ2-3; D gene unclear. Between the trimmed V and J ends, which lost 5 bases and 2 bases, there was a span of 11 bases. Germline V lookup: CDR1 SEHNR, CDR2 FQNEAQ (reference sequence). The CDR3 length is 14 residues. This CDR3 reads CASSQTELTDTQYF. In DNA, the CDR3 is TGTGCCAGCAGCCAAACTGAGCTCACAGATACGCAGTATTTT.

The CDR3 DNA follows: TGTGCCAGCAGCTTACTACGAGCGGATACGCAGTATTTT. Translation: CASSLLRADTQYF. V is TRBV11-3 and J is TRBJ2-3; D unclear. Trimming stripped 2 bases from V and 6 bases from J, with 9 bases between. Germline V gene sequence: CDR1 SGHNT, CDR2 YENEEA. This CDR3 is built from 13 residues.